The 32 T cell receptor beta chains given below trace back to one sample, sequenced in a study of identical twins. Using its own MiXCR run on the 5' RACE reads, TCRdb lists one record per CDR3 protein. The table records 690,000 or so distinct CDR3 sequences, around 6.1% of them present only once. The sequenced sample consisted of naive T cells sorted from blood. These TCRs come from a man between 18 and 35 years old in good health.

The J gene is TRBJ2-7, the V gene TRBV2; 10 bases fit TRBD1. J was trimmed by 2 bases and V by 6 bases; bases with no gene match: 4. The CDR3 is 14 amino acids. Germline values: CDR1 SNHLY, CDR2 FYNNEI. CDR3 nucleotide sequence: TGTGCCAGCAGAGGACAGGGGGGGGCCTACGAGCAGTACGTC. Protein: CASRGQGGAYEQYV.

This clonotype was seen more than once but under ten times. V gene TRBV6-2 or TRBV6-3 combines with J gene TRBJ1-2; possible D gene TRBD1, 5 bases. The CDR3 spans 16 residues. Germline V gene sequence: CDR1 MNHEY, CDR2 SVGEGT. The V end was cut by 2 bases, the J end by 1 base, with 14 bases between. The CDR3 DNA follows: TGTGCCAGCAGTTACCCGAGCGGCGGGGGTAACTATGGCTACACCTTC. Its translation: CASSYPSGGGNYGYTF.

The V and J genes are TRBV20-1 and TRBJ2-6; TRBD1 aligns across 10 bases. This CDR3 is 17 amino acids long. CDR1 and CDR2 (germline): DFQATT, SNEGSKA (reference sequence). V trimming: 5 bases; J trimming: 0 bases; junction bases outside the gene matches: 7. CDR3 region: CSASPTGGLSGANVLTF. In DNA, the CDR3 is TGCAGTGCTTCTCCGACAGGGGGCCTCTCTGGGGCCAACGTCCTGACTTTC.

The V gene is TRBV12-3 or TRBV12-4, the J gene TRBJ2-5; no clear D gene. The CDR3 runs to 14 residues. With 4 bases removed from V and 1 base from J, the gap between germline ends came to 10 bases. The CDR3 protein is CASSSVPFQETQYF. As DNA, the CDR3 is TGTGCCAGCAGTTCGGTTCCATTCCAAGAGACCCAGTACTTC.

This clonotype was recorded at least ten times. The chain combines TRBV29-1 with TRBJ1-1, with D possibly TRBD1 on 6 matching bases. V shed 4 bases and J shed 4 bases, with 16 bases lying between them. The CDR3 totals 14 residues. Germline assignment: CDR1 SQVTM and CDR2 ANQGSEA. The CDR3 here is CSVVGLWGATEAFF. CDR3 DNA sequence: TGCAGCGTTGTGGGATTATGGGGGGCCACTGAAGCTTTCTTT.

The chain couples TRBV15 to TRBJ2-1; 7 bases are shared with TRBD1. V lost 4 bases and J lost 8; bases outside the gene matches: 8. Germline V gene data show CDR1 as LNHNV and CDR2 as YYDKDF (reference sequence). This CDR3 has 14 residues. Here the CDR3 DNA reads TGTGCCACCAGCAAGGGGGCCCGAGGGGATGAGCAGTTCTTC. Protein product: CATSKGARGDEQFF.

This sequence joins TRBV11-1 and TRBJ2-2; D possibly corresponds to TRBD2 (6 bases). The CDR3 is made up of 18 amino acids. CDR1 and CDR2 from the germline V gene are SGHAT and FQDESV (reference sequence). Trimming left V 3 bases short and J 1 base short, with 18 bases between. CDR3 nucleotide sequence: TGTGCCAGCAGCTTTTTGGGACTGCAACCGGGGAACACCGGGGAGCTGTTTTTT. Amino acid sequence: CASSFLGLQPGNTGELFF.

Only a few counts were recorded for this clonotype. The chain carries TRBV11-2 and TRBJ2-1, with a tentative D call TRBD1 (5 bases). This CDR3 is built from 15 residues. Germline V gene data show CDR1 as SGHAT and CDR2 as FQNNGV. Trimming took off 5 bases at V and 5 bases at J, with 16 bases between the two ends. In DNA form, the CDR3 reads TGTGCCAGCAGCCTATTCCATGGGGCAGACAATGAGCAGTTCTTC. It encodes CASSLFHGADNEQFF.

This clonotype was seen only a few times. The genes are TRBV9 and TRBJ2-1; the match to TRBD2 covers 11 bases. This CDR3 has 15 amino acids. J lost 10 bases, V lost 0 bases, and 6 bases had no gene match. Germline V gives CDR1 SGDLS, CDR2 YYNGEE. The CDR3 sequence: CASSVELAGESEQFF. Here the CDR3 DNA reads TGTGCCAGCAGCGTAGAACTAGCGGGAGAGTCGGAGCAGTTCTTC.

This clonotype was counted at least ten times. This chain connects TRBV5-1 to TRBJ2-1, with D perhaps TRBD1 (6 bases). V lost 3 bases and J lost 2, with 12 bases in between. The germline CDR1 and CDR2 sequences are SGHRS and YFSETQ. This CDR3 contains 15 residues. This chain's CDR3 is CASSSGTSTYNEQFF. The CDR3 region has the DNA TGCGCCAGCAGCTCCGGGACATCCACCTACAATGAGCAGTTCTTC.

This clonotype was seen more than once but under ten times. The chain is built from TRBV5-1 and TRBJ2-7; D unresolved. The CDR3 is 12 amino acids. V was trimmed by 5 bases and J by 0 bases, leaving 6 bases between them. From germline, CDR1 is SGHRS and CDR2 YFSETQ. The CDR3 region is CASRQDSYEQYF. Here the CDR3 DNA reads TGCGCCAGCAGACAAGACTCCTACGAGCAGTACTTC.

This sequence joins TRBV14 and TRBJ2-1, with D unresolved. The V and J ends lost 3 bases and 12 bases respectively, with 12 bases between them. Per the germline V gene, CDR1 is SGHDN and CDR2 is FVKESK. The CDR3 extends over 12 amino acids. Here the CDR3 reads CASSHVYPMQFF. In DNA form, the CDR3 reads TGTGCCAGCAGCCATGTTTACCCGATGCAGTTCTTC. The whole variable domain, remainder taken from reference TRBV14 and TRBJ2-1, is EAGVTQFPSHSVIEKGQTVTLRCDPISGHDNLYWYRRVMGKEIKFLLHFVKESKQDESGMPNNRFLAERTGGTYSTLKVQPAELEDSGVYFCASSHVYPMQFFGPGTRLTVL.

This clonotype has a count of ten or more. The rearrangement joins TRBV6-5 to TRBJ2-7; D unresolved. V lost 4 bases and J lost 7, with 8 bases in between. The germline CDR1 and CDR2 sequences are MNHEY and SVGAGI. The CDR3 has 11 amino acids. The CDR3 sequence: CASSSQDEQYF. DNA for the CDR3: TGTGCCAGCAGTTCCCAGGATGAGCAGTACTTC.

V usage is TRBV11-2 and J usage is TRBJ2-3, with D hard to call. The CDR3 runs 15 residues. The ends were cut back, 1 base at V and 1 base at J, with 9 bases in the middle. Germline-derived CDR1 and CDR2 are SGHAT and FQNNGV. CDR3 sequence (DNA): TGTGCCAGCAGCTTAGGCGGTCCGCGCACAGATACGCAGTATTTT. Translation gives CASSLGGPRTDTQYF.

This clonotype has more than one count but fewer than ten. J is TRBJ2-1 and V is TRBV7-9, with TRBD1 identical over 9 bases. CDR3 length: 13 residues. CDR1 and CDR2 (germline): SEHNR, FQNEAQ (reference sequence). V lost 6 bases and J lost 7; bases outside the gene matches: 4. The CDR3 DNA follows: TGTGCCAGCAGACAGGGGGCTTCAAATGAGCAGTTCTTC. Its translation is CASRQGASNEQFF.

V usage is TRBV10-3 and J usage is TRBJ2-7; tentative D call: TRBD2 (5 bases). The CDR3 runs to 11 residues. Trimming removed 10 bases at V and 6 bases at J, with 13 bases between. CDR1 is ENHRY and CDR2 is SYGVKD in the germline V gene. The CDR3 DNA sequence: TGTGCCACGGGCCTAGCCCCCGAGCAGTACGTC. Translating gives CATGLAPEQYV.

This clonotype was recorded many times. This chain uses TRBV4-1 with TRBJ2-1; D ambiguous. V dropped 4 bases and J dropped 5 bases, with 21 bases sitting between them. Germline V CDR1 and CDR2: MGHRA, YSYEKL. The CDR3 runs to 17 residues. CDR3 sequence: CASSRSSASVLNNEQFF. The CDR3 coding sequence is TGCGCCAGCAGCCGAAGTAGTGCGTCGGTTTTGAACAATGAGCAGTTCTTC.

This clonotype was recorded at least ten times. The rearrangement uses TRBV15 and TRBJ2-6; D is undetermined. Trimming took off 3 bases at V and 0 bases at J, with 6 bases between the two ends. Germline V gene sequence: CDR1 LNHNV, CDR2 YYDKDF (reference sequence). The CDR3 is 15 amino acids. CDR3 loop: CATSRVLSGANVLTF. The CDR3 DNA reads as TGTGCCACCAGCAGGGTCCTCTCTGGGGCCAACGTCCTGACTTTC.

At least ten counts were recorded for this clonotype. The chain recombines TRBV5-1 with TRBJ2-1; TRBD1 matches at 9 bases. The CDR3 loop spans 14 amino acids. J lost 8 bases, V lost 4 bases, and 7 bases had no gene match. Germline V gives CDR1 SGHRS, CDR2 YFSETQ. The CDR3 sequence is CASSTNRGRDEQFF. The CDR3 nucleotides are TGCGCCAGCAGCACTAACAGGGGGCGGGATGAGCAGTTCTTC.

This clonotype was counted at least ten times. V and J are TRBV12-3 or TRBV12-4 and TRBJ1-5; 7 bases match TRBD1. This CDR3 has 17 amino acids. Unmatched junction bases numbered 11, after V lost 4 bases and J lost 2 bases. The CDR3 sequence is CASSYRTGLIGNQPQHF. CDR3 bases: TGTGCCAGCAGTTACAGGACAGGCTTAATAGGCAATCAGCCCCAGCATTTT.

At least ten counts were recorded for this clonotype. This chain uses TRBV20-1 with TRBJ2-1, with 9 positions matching TRBD1. This CDR3 contains 17 residues. Germline assignment: CDR1 DFQATT and CDR2 SNEGSKA (reference sequence). The J segment lost 0 bases and the V segment lost 6 bases, leaving 12 bases of the junction unmatched. In DNA, the CDR3 is TGCAGTGCAACCGGGACAGGGTTCGTCTACTCCTACAATGAGCAGTTCTTC. This sequence encodes CSATGTGFVYSYNEQFF.

The chain uses TRBV12-3 or TRBV12-4 and TRBJ1-2; TRBD1 matches at 9 bases. The CDR3 is made up of 16 amino acids. Trimming cost V 3 bases and J 10 bases; bases outside gene matches: 15. The CDR3, as DNA: TGTGCCAGCAGTTTTTTACGGGGGTTGACAGGGGGAGCCTACACCTTC. The encoded protein is CASSFLRGLTGGAYTF.

The sample holds many counts of this clonotype. The chain combines TRBV5-1 with TRBJ2-1; D remains ambiguous. CDR1 SGHRS and CDR2 YFSETQ come from the germline V gene. V lost 1 base to trimming and J lost 6 bases, with 11 bases between them. The CDR3 extends over 14 amino acids. For the CDR3, the DNA is TGCGCCAGCAGCTTGAGCCCTCCTAGCAATGAGCAGTTCTTC. Translated, it gives CASSLSPPSNEQFF. Full variable domain (missing parts from reference TRBV5-1 and TRBJ2-1): KAGVTQTPRYLIKTRGQQVTLSCSPISGHRSVSWYQQTPGQGLQFLFEYFSETQRNKGNFPGRFSGRQFSNSRSEMNVSTLELGDSALYLCASSLSPPSNEQFFGPGTRLTVL.

There are many counts of this clonotype. The chain couples TRBV12-5 to TRBJ2-7; perhaps TRBD1 as D (6 bases). CDR1 and CDR2 (germline): LGHNT, FRNRAP. Trimming left V 7 bases short and J 7 bases short, with 14 bases between. The CDR3 has 12 amino acids. The CDR3 region has the DNA TGTGCTAGTGCACAGGGTTTCCGGGAGCAGTACGTC. Translated: CASAQGFREQYV.

The sample holds many counts of this clonotype. The V gene is TRBV27, the J gene TRBJ2-7; 7 bases are shared with TRBD1. Unmatched junction bases numbered 7, after V lost 6 bases and J lost 2 bases. The CDR3 is 14 amino acids. Germline V lookup: CDR1 MNHEY, CDR2 SMNVEV (reference sequence). The CDR3 reads CASRGRDSTYEQYF. CDR3 DNA: TGTGCCAGCAGGGGCCGGGACAGCACCTACGAGCAGTACTTC.

This clonotype has ten or more counts. The CDR3 region is CASSPRVYGYTF. CDR3 DNA: TGTGCCAGCAGTCCGCGGGTCTATGGCTACACCTTC. The V and J genes are TRBV6-2 or TRBV6-3 and TRBJ1-2; D uncertain. This CDR3 comprises 12 residues. V lost 5 bases to trimming and J lost 4 bases, with 8 bases between them. CDR1 MNHEY and CDR2 SVGEGT come from the germline V gene.

The chain combines TRBV12-3 or TRBV12-4 with TRBJ2-1; D call uncertain. The V gene lost 1 base and the J gene lost 0 bases, with 7 bases spanning the gap. This CDR3 region has 15 residues. The CDR3 coding sequence is TGTGCCAGCAGTTTAGAACTGGCCTCCTACAATGAGCAGTTCTTC. Its translation: CASSLELASYNEQFF.

Regarding this clonotype: A much larger clone differs from this one at a single base, so this may be a read error. The chain has TRBV27 and TRBJ2-5; no clear D gene. Germline V gene sequence: CDR1 MNHEY, CDR2 SMNVEV (reference sequence). V lost 4 bases and J 0 bases, leaving 9 bases between the germline ends. The CDR3 is made up of 14 amino acids. The CDR3 bases are TGTGCCAGCAGTTCGCAAAATCACCAAGAGACCCAGTACTTC. It codes for CASSSQNHQETQYF.

This clonotype occurred many times. The chain couples TRBV7-9 to TRBJ2-7; maybe TRBD1 (6 bases). The V and J ends lost 8 bases and 4 bases respectively, with 12 bases between them. Germline V CDR1 and CDR2: SEHNR, FQNEAQ (reference sequence). The CDR3 length is 12 residues. CDR3 amino acids: CASQGSSYEQYV. The DNA for the CDR3 is TGTGCCAGCCAGGGGTCCTCATACGAGCAGTACGTC.

V usage is TRBV5-5 and J usage is TRBJ2-3; perhaps TRBD2 as D (5 bases). The CDR3 sequence is 14 residues long. The V and J ends lost 4 bases and 2 bases respectively, with 11 bases between them. The germline CDR1 and CDR2 sequences are SGHKS and YYEKEE (reference sequence). CDR3 residues: CASSPGLITDTQYF. The CDR3 DNA sequence: TGTGCCAGCAGCCCCGGACTGATCACAGATACGCAGTATTTT.

J is TRBJ2-1 and V is TRBV25-1; the D is unclear. The germline V gene has CDR1 MGHDK and CDR2 SYGVNS. There are 15 residues in the CDR3. V lost 6 bases and J lost 0, with 12 bases in between. The CDR3 protein is CASRGQAVSYNEQFF. The DNA for the CDR3 is TGTGCCAGCAGAGGGCAGGCTGTCTCCTACAATGAGCAGTTCTTC.

This clonotype was seen repeatedly, ten times or more. The rearrangement joins TRBV5-1 to TRBJ2-1; no definite D call. Germline V gives CDR1 SGHRS, CDR2 YFSETQ. Trimming pared 0 bases from V and 5 bases from J, leaving 6 bases between. The CDR3 sequence is 13 residues long. CDR3 amino acids: CASSLGWNNEQFF. The CDR3 coding sequence is TGCGCCAGCAGCTTGGGGTGGAACAATGAGCAGTTCTTC.